The present entry profiles one T cell receptor beta chain with its context. These data belong to a study of blood T cell repertoires in COVID-19. Study-wide background: In each case, the material was cDNA or gDNA derived from T cells, B-cell-depleted T cells, or PBMCs.

Germline loops: CDR1 MGHRA, CDR2 YSYEKL. Trimming pared 0 bases from V and 4 bases from J, leaving 10 bases between. This CDR3 has 15 amino acids. Profiling relied on immunoSEQ multiplex PCR, and the TCRdb table lists in-frame clones only, not all of them. The sample has approximately 210,000 clones; approximately 91% are singletons. The rearrangement uses TRBV4-1 and TRBJ1-3; no clear D gene. This sequence was found in a woman aged 40 to 50 with acute or convalescent COVID-19. Sample: peripheral blood. This CDR3 is CASSQEPGPGNTIYF. CDR3 bases: TGCGCCAGCAGCCAAGAACCGGGTCCCGGAAACACCATATATTTT.